These T cell receptor beta chains were read from a single sample in a study of blood T cell repertoires in COVID-19. Here immunoSEQ multiplex PCR was the method, and the copy in TCRdb shows in-frame clones only, minus some. The data show fewer than 200,000 clones, with approximately 90% seen just once and around 24% held by the top ten. The sample comprised peripheral blood. The receptors were sampled from a man in his sixties with acute or convalescent COVID-19. Both conserved end residues are part of each CDR3. A D gene is named only where the DNA matches it firmly. For some rows the clone size is stated as once, few or many, or as a class when expanded; others skip it.

size: NA; D: TRBD2; J: TRBJ2-1; V: TRBV3-1/TRBV3-2; CDR3: CASSLLAGGSRGYNEQFF; DNA: TGTGCCAGCAGCCTCCTAGCGGGAGGTTCCCGAGGATACAATGAGCAGTTCTTC
size: NA; D: NA; J: TRBJ1-6; V: TRBV27; CDR3: CASSSSDTYNSPLHF; DNA: TGTGCCAGCAGTTCATCAGACACGTATAATTCACCCCTCCACTTT
size: NA; D: TRBD2; J: TRBJ2-7; V: TRBV5-1; CDR3: CASSLGLAGGSEQYF; DNA: TGCGCCAGCAGCTTGGGGCTAGCGGGAGGGTCCGAGCAGTACTTC
size: NA; D: NA; J: TRBJ2-7; V: TRBV19; CDR3: CASSEGTYFSYEQYF; DNA: TGTGCCAGTAGTGAAGGGACTTACTTCTCCTACGAGCAGTACTTC
size: NA; D: NA; J: TRBJ2-7; V: TRBV7-9; CDR3: CASSDTGYEQYF; DNA: TGTGCCAGCAGCGACACAGGGTACGAGCAGTACTTC
size: NA; D: NA; J: TRBJ2-1; V: TRBV5-1; CDR3: CASSLVGGYNEQFF; DNA: TGCGCCAGCAGCTTGGTGGGGGGCTACAATGAGCAGTTCTTC
size: NA; D: TRBD2; J: TRBJ2-5; V: TRBV5-1; CDR3: CASSLDTSGETQYF; DNA: TGCGCCAGCAGCTTGGATACTAGCGGTGAGACCCAGTACTTC
size: NA; D: NA; J: TRBJ1-6; V: TRBV19; CDR3: CASRLDTSPSPLHF; DNA: TGTGCCAGTAGGCTCGACACTTCCCCATCACCCCTCCACTTT
size: NA; D: TRBD1; J: TRBJ1-1; V: TRBV7-6; CDR3: CASSATGSLNTEAFF; DNA: TGTGCCAGCAGCGCGACAGGGTCGCTGAACACTGAAGCTTTCTTT
size: NA; D: TRBD2; J: TRBJ2-1; V: TRBV18; CDR3: CASSPPTGTSGGIYNEQFF; DNA: TGTGCCAGCTCACCCCCTACAGGGACTAGCGGGGGGATCTACAATGAGCAGTTCTTC
size: NA; D: TRBD2; J: TRBJ2-7; V: TRBV24-1; CDR3: CATSGGGTSGYEQYF; DNA: TGTGCCACCAGTGGGGGCGGGACTAGCGGCTACGAGCAGTACTTC
size: NA; D: NA; J: TRBJ1-1; V: TRBV9; CDR3: CASSVGEGPNTEAFF; DNA: TGTGCCAGCAGCGTAGGGGAGGGCCCAAACACTGAAGCTTTCTTT
size: NA; D: TRBD1; J: TRBJ2-7; V: TRBV23-1; CDR3: CASRAEQGASYEQYF; DNA: TGCGCCAGCAGAGCGGAGCAGGGGGCATCCTACGAGCAGTACTTC
size: NA; D: NA; J: TRBJ1-1; V: TRBV19; CDR3: CASGYRETEAFF; DNA: TGTGCCAGTGGGTACAGGGAAACTGAAGCTTTCTTT
size: NA; D: TRBD1; J: TRBJ2-7; V: TRBV24-1; CDR3: CATSDPGQGATYEQYF; DNA: TGTGCCACCAGTGATCCGGGACAGGGGGCGACCTACGAGCAGTACTTC
size: NA; D: TRBD1; J: TRBJ1-4; V: TRBV14; CDR3: CASSQDKPRTGRTTNEKLFF; DNA: TGTGCCAGCAGCCAAGACAAGCCACGGACAGGGAGAACAACTAATGAAAAACTGTTTTTT
size: NA; D: NA; J: TRBJ1-1; V: TRBV21-1; CDR3: CASSKCEGVAEAFF; DNA: TGTGCCAGCAGCAAATGTGAGGGGGTGGCTGAAGCTTTCTTT
size: NA; D: NA; J: TRBJ1-6; V: TRBV6-1; CDR3: CASSEASGLTPNSPLHF; DNA: TGTGCCAGCAGTGAAGCGTCAGGGCTCACCCCCAATTCACCCCTCCACTTT
size: NA; D: NA; J: TRBJ1-1; V: TRBV2; CDR3: CASTEWAEAFF; DNA: TGTGCCAGCACCGAGTGGGCCGAAGCTTTCTTT
size: NA; D: TRBD2; J: TRBJ2-7; V: TRBV4-3; CDR3: CASSRELAGDYPREQYF; DNA: TGCGCCAGCAGCCGAGAACTAGCGGGAGATTACCCTCGCGAGCAGTACTTC
size: NA; D: NA; J: TRBJ1-1; V: TRBV3-1/TRBV3-2; CDR3: CASSQTGTRGWTEAFF; DNA: TGTGCCAGCAGCCAGACCGGGACAAGGGGTTGGACTGAAGCTTTCTTT
size: NA; D: NA; J: TRBJ1-2; V: TRBV9; CDR3: CASSGSTDHRDGYTF; DNA: TGTGCCAGCAGCGGTTCGACGGATCACAGGGATGGCTACACCTTC
size: once; D: TRBD1; J: TRBJ1-1; V: TRBV5-6; CDR3: CASSLLDRDLNTEAFF; DNA: TGTGCCAGCAGCTTGCTGGACAGGGACCTGAACACTGAAGCTTTCTTT
size: NA; D: NA; J: TRBJ1-3; V: TRBV11-2; CDR3: CASSLDLEGNTIYF; DNA: TGTGCCAGCAGCTTAGATCTAGAAGGAAACACCATATATTTT
size: NA; D: TRBD2; J: TRBJ2-1; V: TRBV18; CDR3: CASSRGGDHEQFF; DNA: TGTGCCAGCTCACGGGGAGGGGACCATGAGCAGTTCTTC
size: NA; D: TRBD1; J: TRBJ1-5; V: TRBV2; CDR3: CASSERDRGNQPQHF; DNA: TGTGCCAGCAGTGAGCGGGACAGGGGTAATCAGCCCCAGCATTTT
size: NA; D: NA; J: TRBJ2-5; V: TRBV30; CDR3: CAWSPLMSGRETQYF; DNA: TGTGCCTGGAGTCCACTTATGAGCGGGCGAGAGACCCAGTACTTC
size: NA; D: NA; J: TRBJ2-3; V: TRBV6-1; CDR3: CASSGPALRVSGTDTQYF; DNA: TGTGCCAGCAGTGGACCCGCCCTGCGGGTAAGTGGCACAGATACGCAGTATTTT
size: NA; D: TRBD1; J: TRBJ2-4; V: TRBV7-3; CDR3: CASSLRQGAIQYF; DNA: TGTGCCAGCAGCCTTAGACAGGGGGCAATTCAGTACTTC
size: NA; D: NA; J: TRBJ1-2; V: TRBV6-5; CDR3: CASSPKAGVGGYTF; DNA: TGTGCCAGCAGTCCAAAGGCAGGGGTTGGTGGCTACACCTTC
size: NA; D: TRBD1; J: TRBJ1-4; V: TRBV2; CDR3: CASSGMARGVGEKLFF; DNA: TGTGCCAGCAGTGGGATGGCCAGGGGGGTAGGCGAAAAACTGTTTTTT
size: NA; D: TRBD2; J: TRBJ2-1; V: TRBV7-9; CDR3: CASSLLGRRGISYNEQFF; DNA: TGTGCCAGCAGCTTATTGGGAAGGCGGGGGATCTCCTACAATGAGCAGTTCTTC
size: NA; D: TRBD1; J: TRBJ1-3; V: TRBV2; CDR3: CASSERGGDGNTIYF; DNA: TGTGCCAGCAGTGAACGAGGGGGCGATGGAAACACCATATATTTT
size: NA; D: TRBD1; J: TRBJ2-1; V: TRBV6-4; CDR3: CASSDAGGFYNEQFF; DNA: TGTGCCAGCAGTGATGCAGGGGGATTTTACAATGAGCAGTTCTTC
size: NA; D: TRBD2; J: TRBJ2-2; V: TRBV6-6; CDR3: CASSHARTSVSGELFF; DNA: TGTGCCAGCAGCCACGCCAGGACTAGCGTCTCTGGGGAGCTGTTTTTT
size: NA; D: NA; J: TRBJ2-7; V: TRBV6-9; CDR3: CASSYSVGQGSYEQYF; DNA: TGTGCCAGCAGTTATTCCGTTGGGCAGGGAAGCTACGAGCAGTACTTC